The rows below give T cell receptor beta chains drawn from one sample of a study of shared clonotypes between healthy human individuals. Using immunoSEQ multiplex PCR, the repertoire was profiled, and TCRdb retains in-frame clones only, with some absent. The sample comprises more than 600,000 clones, about 90% of which are singletons, and about 24% rests with the top ten. Material for sequencing was naive CD8+ T cells sorted from blood. Receptors were obtained from a man aged 25 to 40 in good health. Each CDR3 is given with its conserved first and last residue. Each record gives: V gene, J gene, D gene, clone size, CDR3 protein, CDR3 DNA. D genes are given only for firm matches. Where a row states a size, it is once, few, many or the class of an expanded clone; other rows omit it.

TRBV27	TRBJ1-4	.	.	CASSLYPPVNEKLFF	TGTGCCAGCAGTTTATACCCGCCCGTTAATGAAAAACTGTTTTTT
TRBV7-8	TRBJ2-6	.	.	CASSFLGGSGANVLTF	TGTGCCAGCAGCTTCCTGGGGGGATCTGGGGCCAACGTCCTGACTTTC
TRBV12-5	TRBJ1-1	.	.	CAVFDPPMNTEAFF	TGTGCCGTTTTTGACCCTCCCATGAACACTGAAGCTTTCTTT
TRBV13	TRBJ2-1	TRBD2	.	CASSALGLADNEQFF	TGTGCCAGCAGCGCCCTGGGACTAGCGGACAATGAGCAGTTCTTC
TRBV11-2	TRBJ2-2	TRBD2	.	CASSLDLAGGTGELFF	TGTGCCAGCAGCTTAGATCTAGCGGGAGGGACCGGGGAGCTGTTTTTT
TRBV28	TRBJ1-1	.	once	CASRRMNTEAFF	TGTGCCAGCCGGAGAATGAACACTGAAGCTTTCTTT
TRBV27	TRBJ1-4	.	.	CASRLQLRSNEKLFF	TGTGCCAGCCGACTACAGCTTCGAAGTAATGAAAAACTGTTTTTT
TRBV4-3	TRBJ2-2	.	.	CASSQEHLRVGTGELFF	TGCGCCAGCAGCCAAGAACATTTGAGGGTTGGGACCGGGGAGCTGTTTTTT
TRBV5-5	TRBJ2-1	TRBD2	.	CASSYTAGEFRVYNEQFF	TGTGCCAGCAGCTACACGGCGGGAGAATTTCGCGTCTACAATGAGCAGTTCTTC
TRBV28	TRBJ2-7	.	.	CASSSRRRGHHEQYF	TGTGCCAGCAGTTCCCGACGTCGAGGGCATCACGAGCAGTACTTC
TRBV27	TRBJ2-7	TRBD2	.	CASSVAGRYEQYF	TGTGCCAGCAGCGTAGCGGGACGGTACGAGCAGTACTTC
TRBV29-1	TRBJ1-2	.	.	CSVEDQGGDGYTF	TGCAGCGTTGAAGATCAAGGGGGGGATGGCTACACCTTC
TRBV28	TRBJ2-7	.	.	CASSLLSDFTYEQYF	TGTGCCAGCAGTTTATTGTCGGACTTTACCTACGAGCAGTACTTC
TRBV28	TRBJ2-7	TRBD2	many	CASRRTSGRSYEQYF	TGTGCCAGCAGAAGGACTAGCGGGAGGTCCTACGAGCAGTACTTC
TRBV2	TRBJ1-5	.	.	CASSGEAYSNQPQHF	TGTGCCAGCAGTGGGGAGGCTTATAGCAATCAGCCCCAGCATTTT
TRBV6-5	TRBJ1-5	.	.	CASSGVGYQPQHF	TGTGCCAGTTCCGGGGTCGGGTATCAGCCCCAGCATTTT
TRBV27	TRBJ1-2	.	.	CASSFWEGSTGGYGYTF	TGTGCCAGCAGTTTTTGGGAGGGGAGTACTGGTGGCTATGGCTACACCTTC
TRBV18	TRBJ2-7	TRBD2	once	CASSPPLAGEVYEQYF	TGTGCCAGCTCACCACCCCTAGCGGGAGAAGTTTACGAGCAGTACTTC
TRBV7-2	TRBJ2-1	TRBD1	.	CASSLEDRGWKSSYNEQFF	TGTGCCAGCAGCTTAGAAGACAGGGGGTGGAAAAGCTCCTACAATGAGCAGTTCTTC
TRBV10-3	TRBJ2-1	.	.	CAISEESYNEQFF	TGTGCCATCAGTGAGGAGTCCTACAATGAGCAGTTCTTC
TRBV7-6	TRBJ1-1	.	.	CASSLASGTEAFF	TGTGCCAGCAGCTTAGCCAGTGGGACTGAAGCTTTCTTT
TRBV7-2	TRBJ2-5	TRBD2	.	CASSTTSSETQYF	TGTGCCAGCAGCACGACTAGCTCAGAGACCCAGTACTTC
TRBV5-1	TRBJ2-2	.	once	CASRGISSGELFF	TGCGCCAGCAGGGGGATCTCGTCCGGGGAGCTGTTTTTT
TRBV23-1	TRBJ2-7	TRBD2	.	CASSHLLAGVIEQYF	TGCGCCAGCAGTCATCTCCTAGCGGGAGTCATCGAGCAGTACTTC
TRBV27	TRBJ2-1	.	.	CASSFGSAGNEQFF	TGTGCCAGCAGTTTTGGGTCCGCGGGGAATGAGCAGTTCTTC
TRBV5-1	TRBJ2-1	TRBD2	.	CASIGSGGKGSSEQFF	TGCGCCAGCATAGGTTCGGGAGGGAAGGGGTCTTCTGAGCAGTTCTTC
TRBV20-1	TRBJ2-2	.	.	CSAYLTGELFF	TGCAGTGCTTACCTAACCGGGGAGCTGTTTTTT
TRBV7-9	TRBJ2-5	TRBD2	.	CASSLSSSGRAGETQYF	TGTGCCAGCAGCTTATCTTCTAGCGGGAGGGCCGGTGAGACCCAGTACTTC
TRBV29-1	TRBJ2-3	TRBD2	.	CSVTMTSGIPDTQYF	TGCAGCGTTACTATGACTAGCGGGATTCCAGATACGCAGTATTTT
TRBV6-1	TRBJ2-2	.	once	CASSLYGSNTGELFF	TGTGCCAGCAGTCTTTATGGATCGAACACCGGGGAGCTGTTTTTT
TRBV7-9	TRBJ2-1	.	.	CASSGRDINLYNEQFF	TGTGCCAGCAGCGGGCGGGACATTAACCTCTACAATGAGCAGTTCTTC
TRBV4-2	TRBJ2-6	.	.	CASSQGEGANVLTF	TGTGCCAGCAGCCAGGGAGAGGGGGCCAACGTCCTGACTTTC
TRBV7-9	TRBJ2-1	TRBD2	.	CASSHTSGRARDNEQFF	TGTGCCAGCAGCCACACAAGCGGGAGGGCAAGAGACAATGAGCAGTTCTTC
TRBV27	TRBJ2-2	.	.	CASSALAFGTGELFF	TGTGCCAGCAGTGCTCTAGCTTTTGGTACCGGGGAGCTGTTTTTT
TRBV25-1	TRBJ1-1	.	.	CASSEAGGRTEAFF	TGTGCCAGCAGTGAAGCTGGGGGACGCACTGAAGCTTTCTTT
TRBV6-1	TRBJ2-7	TRBD2	.	CASRTLANSYEQYF	TGTGCCAGCAGGACACTAGCGAACTCCTACGAGCAGTACTTC
TRBV7-9	TRBJ2-5	.	.	CASSLVNGSQETQYF	TGTGCCAGCAGCTTAGTGAACGGCAGCCAAGAGACCCAGTACTTC
TRBV7-8	TRBJ2-1	.	.	CASSPRDLHSYNEQFF	TGTGCCAGCAGCCCCCGGGACTTACACTCCTACAATGAGCAGTTCTTC
TRBV27	TRBJ2-1	.	.	CASSLGSLRISYNEQFF	TGTGCCAGCAGTTTAGGGTCGTTGAGGATCTCCTACAATGAGCAGTTCTTC
TRBV5-6	TRBJ2-3	.	.	CASSPGAISEFGDTDTQYF	TGTGCCAGCAGCCCGGGGGCTATTAGCGAGTTTGGAGACACAGATACGCAGTATTTT
TRBV10-3	TRBJ2-5	TRBD1	.	CAISEGQALNF	TGTGCCATCAGTGAGGGACAGGCCCTAAACTTC
TRBV7-9	TRBJ2-7	.	.	CASSPGFGNLGSEQYF	TGTGCCAGCAGCCCGGGTTTCGGAAACCTGGGCTCCGAGCAGTACTTC
TRBV29-1	TRBJ2-7	.	.	CSVEGSPYEQYF	TGCAGCGTTGAAGGCAGTCCCTACGAGCAGTACTTC